The rows below give T cell receptor beta chains drawn from one sample of a study of T cells in Graves' hyperthyroidism and ophthalmopathy. TCRdb re-derived calls from the multiplex PCR reads in MiXCR, one entry per CDR3 protein. The table shows hundreds of thousands of distinct CDR3 sequences, with just over 35% occurring only once. Sequencing input: blood. Receptor source: a woman between 40 and 55 years old with Graves' hyperthyroidism. The CDR3 runs from the conserved cysteine through the conserved F or W. D genes are given only for firm matches. Size tells how often a clone was seen (once, few, many) or the class of an expanded clone, and some rows leave it out.

CDR3	DNA	V	size	D	J
CSSPGPPYEQYF	TGCAGTTCTCCCGGACCCCCCTACGAGCAGTACTTC	TRBV20-1	-	-	TRBJ2-7
CATTRDRGTDTQYF	TGTGCCACCACCCGGGACAGGGGAACAGATACGCAGTATTTT	TRBV19	-	TRBD1	TRBJ2-3
CATTSGSYEQYF	TGTGCCACGACTAGCGGGAGCTACGAGCAGTACTTC	TRBV13	-	TRBD2	TRBJ2-7
CATEGGGSPLHF	TGTGCCACAGAGGGCGGTGGTTCACCCCTCCACTTT	TRBV10-3	many	-	TRBJ1-6
CASSSLAGGSDTQYF	TGTGCCAGCAGCTCACTAGCGGGTGGATCCGATACGCAGTATTTT	TRBV7-9	-	TRBD2	TRBJ2-3
CASSPPDRVVNTEAFF	TGTGCCAGCTCACCCCCGGACAGGGTAGTGAACACTGAAGCTTTCTTT	TRBV7-4	-	TRBD1	TRBJ1-1
CATSMIRDLHNSPLHF	TGTGCCACCAGCATGATTCGGGACTTGCATAATTCACCCCTCCACTTT	TRBV15	-	-	TRBJ1-6
CASSYQTSGKETQYF	TGTGCCAGCAGCTACCAGACTAGCGGTAAAGAGACCCAGTACTTC	TRBV11-2	-	TRBD2	TRBJ2-5
CASNGNYGYTF	TGTGCCAGCAACGGTAACTATGGCTACACCTTC	TRBV12-3/TRBV12-4	many	-	TRBJ1-2
CASSLARTGYNSPLHF	TGTGCCAGCAGCTTAGCTCGGACAGGTTATAATTCACCCCTCCACTTT	TRBV7-9	many	TRBD1	TRBJ1-6
CATSRPTGPFGEQYF	TGTGCCACCAGCAGACCTACAGGACCCTTCGGGGAGCAGTACTTC	TRBV15	-	-	TRBJ2-7